This T cell receptor (beta chain) came from a study of shared clonotypes between healthy human individuals. The study's findings and limits: Even with large depth, rarefaction showed that sorted-subset sequencing was incomplete.

Concerning this clone itself: Its antigen is undetermined. At the DNA level, this CDR3 is encoded by other sequences in the same sample as well.

The data were produced by immunoSEQ multiplex PCR, yet TCRdb's version contains in-frame clones alone and is incomplete. The top ten hold 1% to 1.5% of the sample, which has 1,500,000 or so clones, about 96% seen once. The sequence was collected from a young man in good health. The sequencing sample was made of naive CD4+ T cells sorted from blood. Indicated subset: CD45RA+ positively selected.

The CDR3 bases are TGTGCCAGCAGCCTCGGGACAGGGAATCAGCCCCAGCATTTT. Translation: CASSLGTGNQPQHF. This chain uses TRBV7-2 with TRBJ1-5; 9 nucleotides line up with TRBD1. The CDR3 consists of 14 residues. Per the germline V gene, CDR1 is SGHTA and CDR2 is FQGNSA. The V gene end was trimmed by 5 bases and the J gene end by 4 bases; junction bases not matched to a gene: 3.